The 9 T cell receptor beta chains reported below all come from one sample, sequenced in a study of T cells after yellow fever vaccination. MiXCR was run by TCRdb on the 5' RACE reads, yielding one entry per CDR3 protein. The sample has under 150,000 distinct CDR3 sequences; roughly 8.2% are singletons. The source was CD4+ T cells sorted from PBMCs, collected 5 days after the yellow fever booster vaccination. These receptor sequences come from a man between 25 and 39 years old who received the YFV17D yellow fever vaccine.

Ten or more counts support this clonotype. V is TRBV29-1 and J is TRBJ2-3; D is perhaps TRBD2 (6 bases). CDR3 size: 12 residues. The V gene's germline CDR1 is SQVTM and CDR2 ANQGSEA. Trimming took 3 bases from V and 8 from J, leaving 12 bases between them. CDR3 sequence: CSVDPGVGTQYF. The CDR3 bases are TGCAGCGTTGACCCGGGAGTAGGTACGCAGTATTTT.

This clonotype has ten or more counts. The chain is built from TRBV9 and TRBJ2-3; maybe TRBD2 (5 bases). The germline V and J ends were trimmed by 2 bases and 6 bases, with 10 bases remaining between them. Germline CDR1 SGDLS, CDR2 YYNGEE. This CDR3 comprises 13 residues. For the CDR3, the DNA is TGTGCCAGCAGCGTGGCTAGCTCCGATACGCAGTATTTT. This translates into CASSVASSDTQYF.

A note on this clonotype: Given a much more abundant clone one base away, this may be a read error. The chain recombines TRBV12-3 or TRBV12-4 with TRBJ2-3; D is possibly TRBD2 (6 bases). V was trimmed by 2 bases and J by 5 bases, leaving 14 bases between them. The CDR3 length is 15 residues. CDR3 region: CASSLRFGRIDTQYF. The CDR3 nucleotides are TGTGCCAGCAGTTTAAGGTTCGGGAGAATAGATACGCAGTATTTT.

This clonotype occurred a few times. The chain is built from TRBV7-2 and TRBJ2-2; 7 bases are a match to TRBD2. Germline V gene sequence: CDR1 SGHTA, CDR2 FQGNSA. V was clipped by 0 bases and J by 1 base; unmatched bases: 8. The CDR3 totals 18 residues. DNA for the CDR3: TGTGCCAGCAGCTTAGCCTCCCCGCTAGCGGAGAACACCGGGGAGCTGTTTTTT. It encodes CASSLASPLAENTGELFF.

This clonotype has more than one count but fewer than ten. The chain employs TRBV7-8 and TRBJ2-3, with 8 bases lining up with TRBD2. Germline V gives CDR1 SGHVS, CDR2 FQNEAQ. Trimming removed 1 base from V and 9 bases from J; junction bases left unmatched: 0. The CDR3 totals 12 residues. CDR3 DNA: TGTGCCAGCAGCTTAGAGCGGGGGACGCAGTATTTT. It translates to CASSLERGTQYF.

This clonotype was detected ten times or more. J is TRBJ2-1 and V is TRBV20-1; TRBD2 aligns across 11 bases. J was trimmed by 1 base and V by 6 bases; bases with no gene match: 8. There are 16 residues in the CDR3. Per the germline V gene, CDR1 is DFQATT and CDR2 is SNEGSKA (reference sequence). The CDR3 sequence: CSALLLAGVSYNEQFF. The DNA for the CDR3 is TGCAGTGCGCTCCTACTAGCGGGAGTGTCCTACAATGAGCAGTTCTTC.

This clonotype has only a few counts. The gene calls are TRBV15 and TRBJ2-4, with 7 bases identical to TRBD2. The J segment lost 6 bases and the V segment lost 1 base, leaving 9 bases of the junction unmatched. The V gene's germline CDR1 is LNHNV and CDR2 YYDKDF (reference sequence). The CDR3 totals 16 residues. Written as DNA, the CDR3 is TGTGCCACCAGCAGAGGGGGGGGGACCCGGGGAAACATTCAGTACTTC. Translation: CATSRGGGTRGNIQYF.

The chain uses TRBV5-6 and TRBJ2-1; possibly TRBD1 for D (5 bases). Germline V CDR1 and CDR2: SGHDT, YYEEEE. This CDR3 region has 16 residues. Trimming took off 0 bases at V and 2 bases at J, with 12 bases between the two ends. Here the CDR3 DNA reads TGTGCCAGCAGCTTGGGGGGCCCCACCACCTACAATGAGCAGTTCTTC. Its translation is CASSLGGPTTYNEQFF.

On this clonotype itself: This may come from a read error, since a much larger clone is one base off. The rearrangement joins TRBV5-1 to TRBJ2-1; 11 bases align to TRBD1. Trimming removed 4 bases from V and 9 bases from J; junction bases left unmatched: 9. The CDR3 consists of 15 residues. The germline CDR1 and CDR2 sequences are SGHRS and YFSETQ. The CDR3 nucleotides read TGCGCCAGCAGCACATTTCCGGGACAGGGGGGTGAGCAGTTCTTC. Amino acids: CASSTFPGQGGEQFF. Filled out from reference TRBV5-1 and TRBJ2-1, the complete variable domain reads KAGVTQTPRYLIKTRGQQVTLSCSPISGHRSVSWYQQTPGQGLQFLFEYFSETQRNKGNFPGRFSGRQFSNSRSEMNVSTLELGDSALYLCASSTFPGQGGEQFFGPGTRLTVL.